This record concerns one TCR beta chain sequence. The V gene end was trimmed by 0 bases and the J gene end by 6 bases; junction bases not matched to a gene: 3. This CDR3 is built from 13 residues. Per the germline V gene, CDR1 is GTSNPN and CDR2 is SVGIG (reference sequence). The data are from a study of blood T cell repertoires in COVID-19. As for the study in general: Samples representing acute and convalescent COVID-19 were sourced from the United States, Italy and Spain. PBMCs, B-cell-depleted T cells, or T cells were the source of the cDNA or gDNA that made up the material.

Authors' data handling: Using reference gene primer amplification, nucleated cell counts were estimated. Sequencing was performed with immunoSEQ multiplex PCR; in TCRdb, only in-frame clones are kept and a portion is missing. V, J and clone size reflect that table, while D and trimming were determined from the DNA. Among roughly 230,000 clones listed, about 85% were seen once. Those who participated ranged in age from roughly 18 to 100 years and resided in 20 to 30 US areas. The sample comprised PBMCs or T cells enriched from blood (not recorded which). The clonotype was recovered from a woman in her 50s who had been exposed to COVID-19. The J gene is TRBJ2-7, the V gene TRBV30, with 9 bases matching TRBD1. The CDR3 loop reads CAWSVTGGSEQYF. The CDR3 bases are TGTGCCTGGAGTGTAACAGGGGGCTCCGAGCAGTACTTC.